This T cell receptor beta chain was recorded in a study of technical replicates of blood from several donors. Data came from immunoSEQ multiplex PCR; TCRdb stores just in-frame clones and leaves some out. The data hold tens of thousands of clones, with 90% to 96% observed a single time. The sequenced material came from T cells isolated from PBMCs. This TCR came from a human donor in good health.

The CDR3: CASSVGEVPYQPQHF. CDR3 in DNA: TGTGCCAGCAGCGTAGGAGAGGTACCCTATCAGCCCCAGCATTTT. The chain carries TRBV9 and TRBJ1-5; no reliable D call. Looked up from germline, CDR1 is SGDLS and CDR2 is YYNGEE. Trimming shortened V by 0 bases and J by 5 bases, and 12 bases separated the two germline ends. This CDR3 region has 15 residues. The whole variable domain, remainder taken from reference TRBV9 and TRBJ1-5, is DSGVTQTPKHLITATGQRVTLRCSPRSGDLSVYWYQQSLDQGLQFLIQYYNGEERAKGNILERFSAQQFPDLHSELNLSSLELGDSALYFCASSVGEVPYQPQHFGDGTRLSIL.